The 14 T cell receptor beta chains below all came from one sample that was sequenced in a study of Ad26.COV2.S vaccination and SARS-CoV-2 variants. Treatment indicated: about 20 received Ad26.COV2.S at low or high dose, single or two shots; roughly five received placebo; per-sample allocation not given. Collection of the samples took place on day 63 after the first injection of vaccine or placebo. Sequencing used immunoSEQ multiplex PCR; TCRdb keeps in-frame clones, though not all of them. The sample yields under 400,000 clones, 87% seen once. The sample in question was peripheral blood, obtained in a trial of Ad26.COV2.S vaccine versus placebo. Receptors originate from a person aged 18-60 years who received the Ad26.COV2.S COVID-19 vaccine or a placebo.

The V gene is TRBV19, the J gene TRBJ2-3; 7 bases map to TRBD2. V gave up 7 bases and J gave up 2 bases; unmatched junction bases: 6. The CDR3 loop spans 14 amino acids. Germline V gives CDR1 LNHDA, CDR2 SQIVND (reference sequence). The CDR3 reads CASKAGLNTDTQYF. The CDR3, as DNA: TGTGCCAGTAAAGCGGGGCTCAACACAGATACGCAGTATTTT.

The rearrangement uses TRBV7-6 and TRBJ2-7; 7 nucleotides agree with TRBD2. With 0 bases clipped from V and 5 bases from J, the junction kept 7 bases outside the gene matches. The CDR3 is 15 amino acids. Germline loops: CDR1 SGHVS, CDR2 FNYEAQ. The CDR3 nucleotides read TGTGCCAGCAGCTTAGCGGGAGCGGCGGGGGACGAGCAGTACTTC. Translation: CASSLAGAAGDEQYF. The variable domain in full, completed from reference TRBV7-6 and TRBJ2-7, reads GAGVSQSPRYKVTKRGQDVALRCDPISGHVSLYWYRQALGQGPEFLTYFNYEAQQDKSGLPNDRFSAERPEGSISTLTIQRTEQRDSAMYRCASSLAGAAGDEQYFGPGTRLTVT.

This clone has more than one count but fewer than ten. V usage is TRBV5-1 and J usage is TRBJ1-1; no clear D gene. The CDR3 totals 14 residues. The V gene lost 2 bases and the J gene lost 4 bases, with 12 bases spanning the gap. Germline values: CDR1 SGHRS, CDR2 YFSETQ. CDR3 amino acids: CASSFGQSGTEAFF. The CDR3 DNA reads as TGCGCCAGCAGCTTTGGGCAGTCGGGCACTGAAGCTTTCTTT.

The chain joins TRBV30 to TRBJ1-1; weak D call: TRBD1 (6 bases). V lost 1 base, J lost 0 bases, and 6 bases lay in between. The V gene's germline CDR1 is GTSNPN and CDR2 SVGIG (reference sequence). The CDR3 covers 13 residues. This CDR3 reads CAWSGQVNTEAFF. CDR3 DNA sequence: TGTGCCTGGAGTGGACAGGTGAACACTGAAGCTTTCTTT.

In its sample, this clone was seen once. V gene TRBV3-1 (or the pseudogene TRBV3-2) combines with J gene TRBJ1-1, with TRBD1 matching 10 bases. From germline, CDR1 is LGHDT and CDR2 YNNKEL (reference sequence). J gave up 4 bases and V 4 bases, and 6 bases lay outside the gene matches. The CDR3 contains 15 residues. The CDR3: CASSLDRGLFTEAFF. Written as DNA, the CDR3 is TGTGCCAGCAGCCTCGACAGGGGGCTGTTCACTGAAGCTTTCTTT.

This clone was counted between two and nine times. The chain links TRBV18 to TRBJ2-7; maybe TRBD2 (7 bases). The CDR3 extends over 15 amino acids. Trimming shortened V by 2 bases and J by 0 bases, and 11 bases separated the two germline ends. Germline CDR1 KGHSH, CDR2 LQKENI. CDR3 sequence reads: CASSPNGGPSYEQYF. For the CDR3, the DNA is TGTGCCAGCTCACCAAACGGGGGGCCCTCCTACGAGCAGTACTTC.

The chain uses TRBV5-1 and TRBJ2-7; D gene ambiguous. Looked up from germline, CDR1 is SGHRS and CDR2 is YFSETQ. Trimming removed 0 bases at V and 2 bases at J, with 9 bases between. The CDR3 spans 14 residues. The CDR3 is CASSLDNPAYEQYF. Here the CDR3 DNA reads TGCGCCAGCAGCTTGGACAATCCCGCCTACGAGCAGTACTTC.

This clone was counted between two and nine times. The chain has TRBV2 and TRBJ1-4; 8 positions agree with TRBD1. The CDR3 runs 14 residues. Per the germline V gene, CDR1 is SNHLY and CDR2 is FYNNEI. Losses at the gene ends were 6 bases for V and 8 bases for J; bases not matched to a gene: 8. The CDR3 is CASSLDREGEKLFF. CDR3 nucleotides: TGTGCCAGCAGCTTGGACAGGGAAGGAGAAAAACTGTTTTTT.

Notes on this clone: The sample contains more than one DNA sequence encoding this CDR3. The gene calls are TRBV2 and TRBJ2-3, with 10 bases lining up with TRBD2. The trim removed 4 bases at V and 1 base at J, leaving 2 bases unmatched. Germline loops: CDR1 SNHLY, CDR2 FYNNEI. This CDR3 contains 15 residues. CDR3 DNA: TGTGCCAGCAGTGGAACTAGCGGGGGCACAGATACGCAGTATTTT. Translating it yields CASSGTSGGTDTQYF.

The CDR3 is CSVEDPFGKGADYGYTF. Written as DNA, the CDR3 is TGCAGCGTTGAAGATCCCTTCGGTAAGGGGGCTGACTATGGCTACACCTTC. The chain links TRBV29-1 to TRBJ1-2; 7 positions agree with TRBD1. Germline V CDR1 and CDR2: SQVTM, ANQGSEA. There are 17 residues in the CDR3. With V trimmed by 0 bases and J by 3 bases, 13 bases remained unmatched. The full variable domain, in which reference TRBV29-1 and TRBJ1-2 provide the parts outside the CDR3, is SAVISQKPSRDICQRGTSLTIQCQVDSQVTMMFWYRQQPGQSLTLIATANQGSEATYESGFVIDKFPISRPNLTFSTLTVSNMSPEDSSIYLCSVEDPFGKGADYGYTFGSGTRLTVV.

The CDR3 spells CAWSVVQGGTTSSYNEQFF. Here the CDR3 DNA reads TGTGCCTGGAGTGTAGTCCAGGGGGGCACTACAAGCTCCTACAATGAGCAGTTCTTC. The rearrangement uses TRBV30 and TRBJ2-1; D is perhaps TRBD1 (7 bases). V was pared by 0 bases and J by 0 bases, with 21 bases between. In germline, CDR1 is GTSNPN, CDR2 SVGIG (reference sequence). There are 19 residues in the CDR3.

Concerning this clone itself: One junction end does not reproduce the germline sequence, and a read error may be involved. The chain has TRBV5-1 and TRBJ2-7; no clear D. Germline CDR1 reads SGHRS; CDR2 reads YFSETQ. This CDR3 is 12 amino acids long. This chain's CDR3 is CASSSPGTPILF. CDR3 coding DNA: TGCGCCAGCAGCTCCCCGGGCACTCCCATCCTTTTC.

The chain is built from TRBV6-5 and TRBJ1-1; D remains unclear. The CDR3 is made up of 15 amino acids. From germline, CDR1 is MNHEY and CDR2 SVGAGI. The V gene lost 5 bases and the J gene lost 0 bases, with 13 bases spanning the gap. Here the CDR3 DNA reads TGTGCCAGCAGTCGGGGTTCGAATCTGAACACTGAAGCTTTCTTT. Translating gives CASSRGSNLNTEAFF.

The V call is TRBV5-1, the J call TRBJ2-2; D perhaps matches TRBD1 (5 bases). With 4 bases removed from V and 0 bases from J, the gap between germline ends came to 10 bases. This CDR3 comprises 15 residues. The V gene's germline CDR1 is SGHRS and CDR2 YFSETQ. This chain's CDR3 is CASSNWTTNTGELFF. The DNA for the CDR3 is TGCGCCAGCAGCAACTGGACAACGAACACCGGGGAGCTGTTTTTT.